The 10 T cell receptor beta chains below were found in one sample sequenced in a study of tumor-infiltrating lymphocytes in localized non-small cell lung cancer. Data came from immunoSEQ multiplex PCR; TCRdb stores just in-frame clones and leaves some out. The sample includes around 15,000 clones, 80% seen only once; the top ten take 10%. Specimen: uninvolved lung tissue not adjacent to the tumor. All receptors derive from a human donor with non-small cell lung cancer.

The chain carries TRBV7-9 and TRBJ2-7; D is unresolved. This CDR3 comprises 13 residues. V was pared by 3 bases and J by 1 base, with 7 bases between. The germline V gene has CDR1 SEHNR and CDR2 FQNEAQ (reference sequence). CDR3 coding DNA: TGTGCCAGCAGCTTGGGCCATTCCTACGAGCAGTACTTC. The encoded protein is CASSLGHSYEQYF.

The chain recombines TRBV6-5 with TRBJ1-1, with TRBD1 identical over 7 bases. V lost 6 bases and J lost 1; bases outside the gene matches: 8. Germline assignment: CDR1 MNHEY and CDR2 SVGAGI. This CDR3 is 15 amino acids long. The CDR3 DNA follows: TGTGCCAGCAGACGACCACAGGGGAGGAACACTGAAGCTTTCTTT. Its translation is CASRRPQGRNTEAFF.

V gene TRBV27 combines with J gene TRBJ2-1; 7 bases fit TRBD2. V trimming: 5 bases; J trimming: 9 bases; junction bases outside the gene matches: 7. Germline V gene data show CDR1 as MNHEY and CDR2 as SMNVEV (reference sequence). There are 13 residues in the CDR3. The CDR3 DNA reads TGTGCCAGCAGTCGCCCCACGGGGGGTGAGCAGTTCTTC. Amino acid sequence: CASSRPTGGEQFF.

V usage is TRBV7-9 and J usage is TRBJ2-7; D remains unclear. V was trimmed by 0 bases and J by 5 bases, leaving 5 bases between them. The germline CDR1 and CDR2 sequences are SEHNR and FQNEAQ (reference sequence). This CDR3 has 12 amino acids. This chain's CDR3 is CASSLARNEQYF. The CDR3 coding sequence is TGTGCCAGCAGCTTAGCTAGGAACGAGCAGTACTTC. Using reference TRBV7-9 and TRBJ2-7 for the parts outside the CDR3, the full variable domain is DTGVSQNPRHKITKRGQNVTFRCDPISEHNRLYWYRQTLGQGPEFLTYFQNEAQLEKSRLLSDRFSAERPKGSFSTLEIQRTEQGDSAMYLCASSLARNEQYFGPGTRLTVT.

This clone appeared a single time. The genes are TRBV5-1 and TRBJ1-2; the D gene is possibly TRBD1 (6 bases). With 3 bases removed from V and 4 bases from J, the gap between germline ends came to 10 bases. This CDR3 contains 13 residues. CDR1 is SGHRS and CDR2 is YFSETQ in the germline V gene. Here the CDR3 reads CASSSGQSYGYTF. DNA for the CDR3: TGCGCCAGCAGCTCAGGACAGTCCTATGGCTACACCTTC. The full variable domain, its missing parts supplied by reference TRBV5-1 and TRBJ1-2, is KAGVTQTPRYLIKTRGQQVTLSCSPISGHRSVSWYQQTPGQGLQFLFEYFSETQRNKGNFPGRFSGRQFSNSRSEMNVSTLELGDSALYLCASSSGQSYGYTFGSGTRLTVV.

The chain couples TRBV5-1 to TRBJ1-1; D gene uncertain. CDR3 length equals 15 residues. The germline V gene has CDR1 SGHRS and CDR2 YFSETQ. Trimming took 2 bases from V and 0 from J, leaving 11 bases between them. CDR3 coding DNA: TGCGCCAGCAGCTTAAGTGAGGGTATGAACACTGAAGCTTTCTTT. Amino acids: CASSLSEGMNTEAFF.

This clone has a handful of counts. The rearrangement joins TRBV6-7 to TRBJ1-1; 8 bases match TRBD1. TRBV6-7 is an open reading frame whose function is uncertain. This CDR3 contains 17 residues. V gave up 2 bases and J gave up 1 base; unmatched junction bases: 9. The chain's CDR3 is CASSYHLYGQGNTEAFF. CDR3 bases: TGTGCCAGCAGTTACCACCTATATGGACAGGGGAACACTGAAGCTTTCTTT.

The chain has TRBV5-6 and TRBJ1-2; TRBD1 matches at 8 bases. The J segment lost 6 bases and the V segment lost 0 bases, leaving 1 base of the junction unmatched. CDR1 and CDR2 (germline): SGHDT, YYEEEE. The CDR3 spans 13 residues. This CDR3 is CASSLDRGNGYTF. CDR3 in DNA: TGTGCCAGCAGCTTGGACAGGGGGAATGGCTACACCTTC.

V is TRBV28 and J is TRBJ2-1, with TRBD1 matching 9 bases. Germline loops: CDR1 MDHEN, CDR2 SYDVKM. The trim removed 7 bases at V and 1 base at J, leaving 5 bases unmatched. The CDR3 sequence is 15 residues long. CDR3 region: CASTQGAKSYNEQFF. The CDR3 nucleotides are TGTGCCAGCACACAGGGGGCGAAGTCCTACAATGAGCAGTTCTTC.

This clone is categorized as medium-sized. V usage is TRBV15 and J usage is TRBJ1-1, with 8 bases identical to TRBD1. The CDR3 runs to 16 residues. CDR1 and CDR2 from the germline V gene are LNHNV and YYDKDF (reference sequence). V lost 1 base to trimming and J lost 1 base; unmatched junction nucleotides: 5. The CDR3 DNA reads TGTGCCACCAGCAGAGGACAGGGGAAAGGGAACACTGAAGCTTTCTTT. This codes for CATSRGQGKGNTEAFF.